Shown below are 30 T cell receptor beta chains from a single sample sequenced in a study of blood T cell repertoires in COVID-19. Profiling relied on immunoSEQ multiplex PCR, and the TCRdb table lists in-frame clones only, not all of them. This sample has tens of thousands of clones, with around 87% found just once. Source material: peripheral blood. All receptors come from a man in his fifties or sixties with active or convalescent COVID-19.

V and J are TRBV28 and TRBJ2-5; tentative D call: TRBD1 (6 bases). Trimming pared 3 bases from V and 2 bases from J, leaving 10 bases between. From germline, CDR1 is MDHEN and CDR2 SYDVKM. The CDR3 is made up of 14 amino acids. In DNA, the CDR3 is TGTGCCAGCAGTTTTGTGGGGGCACAAGAGACCCAGTACTTC. Translated, it gives CASSFVGAQETQYF.

The chain uses TRBV16 and TRBJ2-1; 12 bases are a match to TRBD2. The V and J ends lost 2 bases and 3 bases, in that order; junction bases with no gene match: 2. CDR1 KGHSY and CDR2 FQNENV come from the germline V gene. The CDR3 loop spans 16 amino acids. The CDR3 loop reads CASSQETSGSYNEQFF. The CDR3 bases are TGTGCCAGCAGCCAAGAGACTAGCGGGAGCTACAATGAGCAGTTCTTC. The full variable domain, with the rest looked up from reference TRBV16 and TRBJ2-1, is GEEVAQTPKHLVRGEGQKAKLYCAPIKGHSYVFWYQQVLKNEFKFLISFQNENVFDETGMPKERFSAKCLPNSPCSLEIQATKLEDSAVYFCASSQETSGSYNEQFFGPGTRLTVL.

The J gene is TRBJ1-4, the V gene TRBV30; D is unresolved. Trimming took off 0 bases at V and 9 bases at J, with 11 bases between the two ends. CDR3 length: 13 amino acids. Per the germline V gene, CDR1 is GTSNPN and CDR2 is SVGIG (reference sequence). The CDR3 DNA sequence: TGTGCCTGGAGTGTACAACGGGTGCAAAAACTGTTTTTT. This encodes CAWSVQRVQKLFF.

V usage is TRBV2 and J usage is TRBJ1-2, with 7 bases aligning to TRBD1. J gave up 8 bases and V 4 bases, and 7 bases lay outside the gene matches. The germline gives CDR1 SNHLY, CDR2 FYNNEI. The CDR3 loop spans 13 amino acids. As DNA, the CDR3 is TGTGCCAGCAGTGGGACAGGCCTACAGGGCTACACCTTC. Encoded protein: CASSGTGLQGYTF.

V is TRBV11-3 and J is TRBJ2-4; D ambiguous. CDR3 length equals 13 residues. Trimming pared 1 base from V and 3 bases from J, leaving 4 bases between. Germline CDR1 SGHNT, CDR2 YENEEA. The CDR3 region has the DNA TGTGCCAGCAGCTTAGGAGGCAAAAACATTCAGTACTTC. It translates to CASSLGGKNIQYF.

The chain has TRBV18 and TRBJ1-2; D is possibly TRBD1 (6 bases). Germline values: CDR1 KGHSH, CDR2 LQKENI. The V end was cut by 3 bases, the J end by 4 bases, with 18 bases between. CDR3 size: 16 residues. Here the CDR3 reads CASSPASTGGRYGYTF. The CDR3 nucleotides are TGTGCCAGCTCACCGGCTTCGACAGGTGGACGCTATGGCTACACCTTC. Together with reference TRBV18 and TRBJ1-2, the CDR3 gives the full variable domain: NAGVMQNPRHLVRRRGQEARLRCSPMKGHSHVYWYRQLPEEGLKFMVYLQKENIIDESGMPKERFSAEFPKEGPSILRIQQVVRGDSAAYFCASSPASTGGRYGYTFGSGTRLTVV.

This sequence joins TRBV27 and TRBJ2-7; 10 bases are a match to TRBD2. Unmatched junction bases numbered 4, after V lost 6 bases and J lost 2 bases. The CDR3 runs to 14 residues. CDR1 MNHEY and CDR2 SMNVEV come from the germline V gene (reference sequence). CDR3 loop: CASSLLAGTYEQYF. CDR3 coding DNA: TGTGCCAGCAGCCTACTAGCGGGAACCTACGAGCAGTACTTC.

This sequence joins TRBV6-5 and TRBJ2-2; the match to TRBD2 covers 9 bases. This CDR3 contains 16 residues. V trimming: 2 bases; J trimming: 5 bases; junction bases outside the gene matches: 6. Germline loops: CDR1 MNHEY, CDR2 SVGAGI. CDR3 region: CASSYDGLAPTGELFF. CDR3 DNA: TGTGCCAGCAGTTACGACGGACTAGCGCCGACCGGGGAGCTGTTTTTT.

The chain employs TRBV4-3 and TRBJ2-4; 7 bases agree with TRBD2. Germline lookup yields CDR1 LGHNA and CDR2 YSLEER. The CDR3 is 15 residues long. V shed 0 bases and J 4 bases; nucleotides not matched to a gene: 3. CDR3 region: CASSQDAGGKNIQYF. In DNA form, the CDR3 reads TGCGCCAGCAGCCAAGACGCCGGGGGGAAAAACATTCAGTACTTC.

This clone came up once. V gene TRBV5-1 combines with J gene TRBJ2-1; D may be TRBD2 (6 bases). Trimming stripped 0 bases from V and 6 bases from J, with 13 bases between. The CDR3 covers 15 residues. In germline, CDR1 is SGHRS, CDR2 YFSETQ. The CDR3 DNA sequence: TGCGCCAGCAGCTTGGCGGGAGACCTCCTCAATGAGCAGTTCTTC. Residues: CASSLAGDLLNEQFF.

The V and J genes are TRBV7-9 and TRBJ1-2; possibly TRBD1 for D (6 bases). Germline V CDR1 and CDR2: SEHNR, FQNEAQ (reference sequence). The CDR3 extends over 16 amino acids. Trimming shortened V by 0 bases and J by 2 bases, and 13 bases separated the two germline ends. The DNA of the CDR3 is TGTGCCAGCAGCTTAGCCCTGGGACACGCGAACTATGGCTACACCTTC. Its protein product is CASSLALGHANYGYTF.

The gene calls are TRBV5-4 and TRBJ1-2, with 9 bases aligning to TRBD1. Germline CDR1 SGHNT, CDR2 YYREEE (reference sequence). CDR3 size: 13 residues. Trimming at V came to 0 bases and at J to 7 bases, leaving 1 base not matched to a gene. DNA of the CDR3: TGTGCCAGCAGCTTGGGGACAGGGGTTGGCTACACCTTC. This sequence encodes CASSLGTGVGYTF.

This clone came up a few times. The chain couples TRBV10-1 to TRBJ2-3; TRBD1 matches at 8 bases. The CDR3 contains 17 residues. V was clipped by 7 bases and J by 0 bases; unmatched bases: 12. Germline V CDR1 and CDR2: WNHNN, SYGVQD (reference sequence). The CDR3 protein is CASINGHRGDSTDTQYF. The CDR3 nucleotides are TGCGCCAGCATCAACGGACACAGGGGGGACAGCACAGATACGCAGTATTTT.

J is TRBJ1-2 and V is TRBV3-1 (or the pseudogene TRBV3-2); TRBD1 might be the D (5 bases). With 4 bases removed from V and 5 bases from J, the gap between germline ends came to 11 bases. Germline V gene data show CDR1 as LGHDT and CDR2 as YNNKEL (reference sequence). CDR3 size: 13 residues. The CDR3 protein is CASSPPGGYGYTF. In DNA form, the CDR3 reads TGTGCCAGCAGCCCCCCGGGGGGATATGGCTACACCTTC.

The chain recombines TRBV7-2 with TRBJ2-1; TRBD2 matches 7 bases. This CDR3 is 13 amino acids long. V lost 3 bases and J lost 13; bases outside the gene matches: 9. The V gene's germline CDR1 is SGHTA and CDR2 FQGNSA. The CDR3 loop reads CASSFSGLSSQFF. In DNA, the CDR3 is TGTGCCAGCAGCTTCTCGGGACTATCAAGTCAGTTCTTC.

The chain is built from TRBV5-1 and TRBJ2-2; D may be TRBD1 (6 bases). The CDR3 loop spans 16 amino acids. Trimming took 4 bases from V and 4 from J, leaving 17 bases between them. Germline-derived CDR1 and CDR2 are SGHRS and YFSETQ. CDR3 in DNA: TGCGCCAGCAGCACCTTGGGGGCCCGAGGCACCGGGGAGCTGTTTTTT. It specifies CASSTLGARGTGELFF.

This chain joins TRBV19 and TRBJ2-1; tentatively, D is TRBD1 (6 bases). The germline V and J ends were trimmed by 6 bases and 5 bases, with 26 bases remaining between them. Germline values: CDR1 LNHDA, CDR2 SQIVND (reference sequence). The CDR3 is made up of 18 amino acids. The CDR3 DNA sequence: TGTGCCAGTAGAGGGGAAACAGGGCTCTACGGGTGGGACAATGAGCAGTTCTTC. This encodes CASRGETGLYGWDNEQFF.

The CDR3 DNA reads as TGTGCCAGTAGTCTCCCGGGACTAGCGGGAGTCTACGAGCAGTACTTC. Translating gives CASSLPGLAGVYEQYF. The genes are TRBV19 and TRBJ2-7; 14 nucleotides align to TRBD2. The CDR3 length is 16 residues. Trimming at V came to 5 bases and at J to 3 bases, leaving 6 bases not matched to a gene. In germline, CDR1 is LNHDA, CDR2 SQIVND (reference sequence).

This chain uses TRBV27 with TRBJ2-1; D gene ambiguous. Germline V gene data show CDR1 as MNHEY and CDR2 as SMNVEV (reference sequence). The V and J ends lost 1 base and 6 bases respectively, with 10 bases between them. The CDR3 is made up of 14 amino acids. CDR3 sequence: CASSLFDTTNEQFF. The CDR3 nucleotides read TGTGCCAGCAGTTTATTCGACACCACCAATGAGCAGTTCTTC.

This clone showed up just a few times. The chain employs TRBV12-3 or TRBV12-4 and TRBJ2-6, with D hard to call. Trimming removed 3 bases from V and 3 bases from J, with 3 bases in between. The CDR3 runs to 13 residues. Here the CDR3 DNA reads TGTGCCAGCAGTTTTCGTGGGGCCAACGTCCTGACTTTC. Translating it yields CASSFRGANVLTF.

This clone was detected only once. The genes are TRBV28 and TRBJ1-4; maybe TRBD1 (6 bases). Germline V gives CDR1 MDHEN, CDR2 SYDVKM. V lost 6 bases, J lost 4 bases, and 18 bases lay in between. The CDR3 runs 16 residues. CDR3 sequence: CASSHRATGHNEKLFF. The CDR3 coding sequence is TGTGCCAGCAGCCACCGCGCGACAGGCCATAATGAAAAACTGTTTTTT.

V gene TRBV4-2 combines with J gene TRBJ2-6, with D possibly TRBD1 on 5 matching bases. Germline values: CDR1 LGHNA, CDR2 YNFKEQ. The length of the CDR3 is 15 residues. Trimming left V 3 bases short and J 6 bases short, with 12 bases between. As DNA, the CDR3 is TGTGCCAGCAGCCATACAGGTCTCGCGGCCAACGTCCTGACTTTC. It specifies CASSHTGLAANVLTF.

The J gene is TRBJ2-2, the V gene TRBV4-1; TRBD2 matches at 10 bases. Germline V CDR1 and CDR2: MGHRA, YSYEKL. The CDR3 runs to 16 residues. Trimming cost V 1 base and J 4 bases; bases outside gene matches: 3. As DNA, the CDR3 is TGCGCCAGCAGCCAAGCCGGGACTAGCGTCACCGGGGAGCTGTTTTTT. Protein: CASSQAGTSVTGELFF.

There are a few counts of this clone. J is TRBJ1-2 and V is TRBV28; 8 bases align to TRBD1. Germline V gene data show CDR1 as MDHEN and CDR2 as SYDVKM. The CDR3 covers 16 residues. V lost 5 bases to trimming and J lost 4 bases; unmatched junction nucleotides: 12. The CDR3 loop reads CASSPRPGTGRYGYTF. Here the CDR3 DNA reads TGTGCCAGCAGTCCTCGACCCGGGACAGGCCGCTATGGCTACACCTTC.

The chain combines TRBV7-8 with TRBJ2-3; D gene uncertain. The germline CDR1 and CDR2 sequences are SGHVS and FQNEAQ. The CDR3 spans 14 residues. The V gene lost 5 bases and the J gene lost 2 bases, with 11 bases spanning the gap. The CDR3 here is CASSGRLFTDTQYF. DNA for the CDR3: TGTGCCAGCAGCGGTCGACTCTTCACAGATACGCAGTATTTT.

V usage is TRBV20-1 and J usage is TRBJ2-7; a weak D match, TRBD1 (6 bases). The V end lost 4 bases, the J end lost 4 bases, and 8 bases lay between the germline ends. There are 11 residues in the CDR3. Germline assignment: CDR1 DFQATT and CDR2 SNEGSKA (reference sequence). The DNA of the CDR3 is TGCAGTGCTAACCAGGGGTACGAGCAGTACTTC. Its protein product is CSANQGYEQYF.

This clone was detected only once. V and J are TRBV28 and TRBJ2-1; no reliable D call. Germline V gene data show CDR1 as MDHEN and CDR2 as SYDVKM. V was pared by 4 bases and J by 3 bases, with 4 bases between. The CDR3 has 12 residues. In DNA form, the CDR3 reads TGTGCCAGCAGTTCTTTCTACAATGAGCAGTTCTTC. Translation gives CASSSFYNEQFF.

The gene calls are TRBV7-9 and TRBJ2-3; possibly TRBD2 for D (5 bases). V was clipped by 4 bases and J by 5 bases, with 16 bases between them. Germline loops: CDR1 SEHNR, CDR2 FQNEAQ (reference sequence). CDR3 length: 15 amino acids. CDR3 sequence reads: CASSSISEFRDTQYF. CDR3 nucleotide sequence: TGTGCCAGCAGCTCCATTAGCGAGTTTAGAGATACGCAGTATTTT.

This clone was seen a few times. The chain uses TRBV28 and TRBJ2-7; a possible D gene is TRBD2 (5 bases). The CDR3 runs to 15 residues. Germline V gene lookup returns CDR1 MDHEN and CDR2 SYDVKM. Trimming pared 2 bases from V and 5 bases from J, leaving 16 bases between. The CDR3 DNA sequence: TGTGCCAGCAGTTTAGACGACTATCTTTCCCACGAGCAGTACTTC. It yields the protein CASSLDDYLSHEQYF.

The V gene is TRBV5-1, the J gene TRBJ1-1; D call uncertain. V lost 0 bases to trimming and J lost 0 bases, with 3 bases between them. CDR3 length: 13 residues. Germline loops: CDR1 SGHRS, CDR2 YFSETQ. The CDR3 protein is CASSLAVNTEAFF. CDR3 sequence (DNA): TGCGCCAGCAGCTTGGCAGTGAACACTGAAGCTTTCTTT.